This TCR beta chain comes out of a study of Graves' ophthalmopathy and Graves' hyperthyroidism. Amplifying from RNA transcripts, the study obtained TCR beta CDR3 regions. HTBI primers primed a first-round RT-PCR, and a second-round multiplex PCR followed. Each CDR3 protein gets one entry after TCRdb re-called the multiplex PCR reads with MiXCR. The data contain some 360,000 distinct CDR3 sequences, roughly 17% of them singletons. This CDR3 region has 13 residues. The V gene end was trimmed by 9 bases and the J gene end by 8 bases; junction bases not matched to a gene: 10. CDR1 is MGHDK, CDR2 SYGVNS, per germline. Ten or more counts support this clonotype. No antigen is known for it. General study findings and limits: Researchers report that a 13-signature model separated ophthalmopathy from stable hyperthyroidism, posting about 87% sensitivity and about 80% specificity.

This TCR was sampled from an adult woman with stable Graves' hyperthyroidism. This chain connects TRBV25-1 to TRBJ1-2; TRBD1 matches at 9 bases. The source material was peripheral blood. The CDR3 DNA follows: TGTGCCAGTGACGCCGGGACAGGGAGCGGCTACACCTTC. Its translation is CASDAGTGSGYTF.